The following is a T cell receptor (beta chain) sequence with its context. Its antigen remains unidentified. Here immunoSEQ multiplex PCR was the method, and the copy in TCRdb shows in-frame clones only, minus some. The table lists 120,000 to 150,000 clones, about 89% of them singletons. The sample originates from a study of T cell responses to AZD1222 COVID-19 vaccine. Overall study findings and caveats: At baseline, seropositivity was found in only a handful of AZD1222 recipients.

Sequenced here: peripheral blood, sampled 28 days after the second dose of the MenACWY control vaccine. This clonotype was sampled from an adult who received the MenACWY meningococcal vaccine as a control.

CDR3 sequence: CASSIVRVASNQPQHF. The CDR3 DNA reads as TGTGCCAGTAGTATAGTGCGGGTTGCTAGCAATCAGCCCCAGCATTTT. This sequence joins TRBV19 and TRBJ1-5; D gene ambiguous. CDR3 length equals 16 residues. CDR1 is LNHDA and CDR2 is SQIVND in the germline V gene (reference sequence). The V end was cut by 1 base, the J end by 0 bases, with 10 bases between.